The rows below give T cell receptor beta chains drawn from one sample of a study of monozygotic twins with inflammatory bowel disease. TCRdb derives one entry per CDR3 protein from the 5' RACE reads, leaving out DNA. In all, the sample yields about 350,000 distinct CDR3 sequences. Sequencing was carried out using blood. The receptor source for this set is a human donor with ulcerative colitis or Crohn's disease, or a healthy co-twin of an affected twin (not recorded which). Both conserved end residues are part of each CDR3.

TRBJ1-1,TRBV5-1,CASSLPRAGGQTDAFF
TRBJ1-2,TRBV3-1,CASSLTGDLYYGYTF
TRBJ2-4,TRBV20-1,CSARQGATKNIQYF
TRBJ2-3,TRBV7-2,CASSSWYSDTQYF
TRBJ2-3,TRBV19,CASSARTLTDTQYF
TRBJ2-7,TRBV7-9,CASSYIGGTGVNEQYF
TRBJ2-7,TRBV7-2,CASSPLGPSYEQYF
TRBJ2-1,TRBV3-1,CASSLPTSGRGSSYNEHFF
TRBJ2-3,TRBV5-1,CASSLDSGRADTQYF
TRBJ1-6,TRBV5-1,CASSRGDSESPLHF
TRBJ2-1,TRBV7-2,CASSLWRQVFFF
TRBJ1-1,TRBV11-2,CASSRQAMGNTEAFF
TRBJ2-7,TRBV7-9,CASSPTAWDEQYF
TRBJ2-7,TRBV7-2,CASSSSGSYHEQYF
TRBJ1-2,TRBV6-5,CASSYSRGQVYGYTF
TRBJ1-1,TRBV20-1,CSARSSGTGVTEAFF
TRBJ2-1,TRBV5-1,CASSSGMIAGAYNEQFF
TRBJ1-2,TRBV5-1,CASSLVPGQGDYGYTF